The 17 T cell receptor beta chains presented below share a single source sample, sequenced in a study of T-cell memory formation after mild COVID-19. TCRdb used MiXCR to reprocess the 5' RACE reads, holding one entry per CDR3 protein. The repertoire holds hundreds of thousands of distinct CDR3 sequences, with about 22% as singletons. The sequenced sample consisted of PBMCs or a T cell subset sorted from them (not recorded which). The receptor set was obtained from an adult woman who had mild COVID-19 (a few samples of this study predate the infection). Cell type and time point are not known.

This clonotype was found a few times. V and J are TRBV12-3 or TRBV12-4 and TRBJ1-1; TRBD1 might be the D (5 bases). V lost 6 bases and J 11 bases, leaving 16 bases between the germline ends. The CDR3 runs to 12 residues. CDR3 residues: CASSEGTLSAFF. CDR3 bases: TGTGCCAGCAGCGAAGGGACCCTTTCCGCTTTCTTT.

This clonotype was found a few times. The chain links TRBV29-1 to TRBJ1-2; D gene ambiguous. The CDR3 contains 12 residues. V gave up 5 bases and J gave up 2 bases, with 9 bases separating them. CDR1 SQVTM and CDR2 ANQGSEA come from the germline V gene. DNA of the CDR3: TGCAGCGTTAGGTACAGCAACTATGGCTACACCTTC. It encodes CSVRYSNYGYTF.

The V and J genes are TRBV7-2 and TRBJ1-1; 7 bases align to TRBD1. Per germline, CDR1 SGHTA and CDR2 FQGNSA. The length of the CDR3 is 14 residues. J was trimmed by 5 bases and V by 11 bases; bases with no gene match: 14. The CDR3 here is CAASPYRGGTEAFF. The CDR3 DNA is TGTGCCGCCTCCCCCTACAGGGGAGGGACTGAAGCTTTCTTT.

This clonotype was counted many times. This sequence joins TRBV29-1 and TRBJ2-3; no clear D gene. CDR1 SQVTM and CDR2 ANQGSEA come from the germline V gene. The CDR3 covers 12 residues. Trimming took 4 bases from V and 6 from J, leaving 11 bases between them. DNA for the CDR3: TGCAGCGTTGGACGCGCCCAGGATACGCAGTATTTT. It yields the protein CSVGRAQDTQYF.

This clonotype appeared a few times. CDR3 DNA: TGTGCCACCAGTGATTTGGGATCGAGCTTCTTC. Residues: CATSDLGSSFF. The genes are TRBV24-1 and TRBJ2-1; D ambiguous. This CDR3 region has 11 residues. Per the germline V gene, CDR1 is KGHDR and CDR2 is SFDVKD. The V gene lost 0 bases and the J gene lost 16 bases, with 9 bases spanning the gap.

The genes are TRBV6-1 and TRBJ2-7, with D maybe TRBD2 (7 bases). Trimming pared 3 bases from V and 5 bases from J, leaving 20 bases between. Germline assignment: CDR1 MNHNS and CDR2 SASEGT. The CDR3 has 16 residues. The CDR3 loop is CASSEVGGAPPDEQYF. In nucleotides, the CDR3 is TGTGCCAGCAGTGAGGTAGGGGGGGCCCCCCCTGACGAGCAGTACTTC.

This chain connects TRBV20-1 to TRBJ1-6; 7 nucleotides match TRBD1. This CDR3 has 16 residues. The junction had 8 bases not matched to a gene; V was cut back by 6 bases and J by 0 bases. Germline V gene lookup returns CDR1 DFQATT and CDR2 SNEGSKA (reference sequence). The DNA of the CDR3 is TGCAGTGCAGAGGACAGGTCCCTCTCCTATAATTCACCCCTCCACTTT. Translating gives CSAEDRSLSYNSPLHF.

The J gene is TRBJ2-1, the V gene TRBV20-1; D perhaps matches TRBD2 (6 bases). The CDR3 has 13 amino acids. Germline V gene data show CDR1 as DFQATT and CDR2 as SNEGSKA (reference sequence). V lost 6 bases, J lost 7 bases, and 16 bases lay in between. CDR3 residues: CSATGLSGNEQFF. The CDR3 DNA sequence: TGCAGTGCCACGGGACTGTCGGGGAATGAGCAGTTCTTC.

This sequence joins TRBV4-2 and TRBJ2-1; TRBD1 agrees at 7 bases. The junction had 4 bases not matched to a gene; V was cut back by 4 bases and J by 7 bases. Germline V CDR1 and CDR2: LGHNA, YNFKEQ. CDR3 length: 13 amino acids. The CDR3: CASSPGQTNEQFF. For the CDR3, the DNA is TGTGCCAGCAGCCCGGGACAGACAAATGAGCAGTTCTTC.

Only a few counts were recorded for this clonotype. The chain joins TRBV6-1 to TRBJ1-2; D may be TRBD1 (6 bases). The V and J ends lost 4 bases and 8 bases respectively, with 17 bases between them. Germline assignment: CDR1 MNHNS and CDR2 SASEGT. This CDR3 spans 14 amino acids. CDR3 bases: TGTGCCAGCAGTGGGGACATAGGGATGAGAGGCTACACCTTC. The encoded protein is CASSGDIGMRGYTF.

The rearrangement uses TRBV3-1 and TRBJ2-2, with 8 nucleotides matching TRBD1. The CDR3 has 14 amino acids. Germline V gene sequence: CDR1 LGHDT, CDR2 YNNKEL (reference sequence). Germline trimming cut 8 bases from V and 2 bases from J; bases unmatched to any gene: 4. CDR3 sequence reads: CASVAGGNTGELFF. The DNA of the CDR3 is TGTGCCAGCGTGGCAGGGGGCAACACCGGGGAGCTGTTTTTT.

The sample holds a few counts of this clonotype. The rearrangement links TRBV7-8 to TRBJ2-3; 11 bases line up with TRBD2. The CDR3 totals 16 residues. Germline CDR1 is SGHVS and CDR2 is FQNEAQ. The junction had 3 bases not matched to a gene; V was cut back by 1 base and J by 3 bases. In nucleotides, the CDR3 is TGTGCCAGCAGCTTAGTGACTAGCGGGGATACAGATACGCAGTATTTT. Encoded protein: CASSLVTSGDTDTQYF. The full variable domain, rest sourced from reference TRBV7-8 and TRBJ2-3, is GAGVSQSPRYKVAKRGQDVALRCDPISGHVSLFWYQQALGQGPEFLTYFQNEAQLDKSGLPSDRFFAERPEGSVSTLKIQRTQQEDSAVYLCASSLVTSGDTDTQYFGPGTRLTVL.

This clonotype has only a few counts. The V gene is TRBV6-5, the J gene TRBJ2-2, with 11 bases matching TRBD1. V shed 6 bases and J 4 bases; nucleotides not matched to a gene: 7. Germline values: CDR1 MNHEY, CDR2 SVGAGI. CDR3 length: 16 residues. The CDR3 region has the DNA TGTGCCAGCAGAAGAGCCGGGACAGGGGGCACCGGGGAGCTGTTTTTT. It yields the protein CASRRAGTGGTGELFF.

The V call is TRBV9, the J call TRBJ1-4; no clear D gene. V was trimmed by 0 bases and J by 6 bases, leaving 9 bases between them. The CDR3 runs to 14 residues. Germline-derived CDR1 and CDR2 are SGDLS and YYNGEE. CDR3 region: CASSVGTDDEKLFF. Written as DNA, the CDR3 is TGTGCCAGCAGCGTAGGGACTGATGATGAAAAACTGTTTTTT.

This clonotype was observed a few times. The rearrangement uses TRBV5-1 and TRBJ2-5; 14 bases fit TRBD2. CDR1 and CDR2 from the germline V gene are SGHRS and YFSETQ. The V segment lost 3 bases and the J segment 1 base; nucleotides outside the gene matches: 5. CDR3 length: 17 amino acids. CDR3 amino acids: CASSYHGLAGGQETQYF. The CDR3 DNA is TGCGCCAGCAGCTACCACGGACTAGCGGGGGGCCAAGAGACCCAGTACTTC.

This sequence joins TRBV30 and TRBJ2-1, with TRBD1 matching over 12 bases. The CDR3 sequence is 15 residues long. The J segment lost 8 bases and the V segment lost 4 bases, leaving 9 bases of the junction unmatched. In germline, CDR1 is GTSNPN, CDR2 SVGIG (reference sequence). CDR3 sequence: CAWNLPGTGGYEQFF. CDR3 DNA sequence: TGTGCCTGGAACCTACCCGGGACAGGGGGCTATGAGCAGTTCTTC.

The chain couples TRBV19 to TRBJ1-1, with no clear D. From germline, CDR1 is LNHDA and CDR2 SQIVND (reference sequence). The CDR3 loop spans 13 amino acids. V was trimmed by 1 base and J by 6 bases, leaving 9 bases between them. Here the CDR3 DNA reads TGTGCCAGTAGTATAGTGGGAGGCCCTGAAGCTTTCTTT. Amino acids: CASSIVGGPEAFF.